One and the same sample provided the 5 T cell receptor beta chains below, sequenced in a study of human T cells and chemical hapten exposure. The treatment denotes: therapeutic diphenylcyclopropenone sensitization with weekly scalp DPC. The library gave individual cDNA molecules unique molecular identifiers. Via MiXCR, TCRdb re-called the reads, giving one row per CDR3 protein. The sample yields 5,000 to 6,000 distinct CDR3 sequences, approximately 60% seen once. The sequencing here drew on whole blood, taken before DPC sensitization or 2, 6, or about 24 weeks after (not recorded which). All receptors come from an adult with alopecia areata. Some clones in this sample may be carry-over from other donors' samples. This table probably holds off-target reads from a library built for another chain.

The V gene is TRBV12-3 or TRBV12-4, the J gene TRBJ2-5; D might be TRBD1 or TRBD2, each matching 6 bases. The CDR3 totals 15 residues. V was pared by 7 bases and J by 7 bases, with 22 bases between. In DNA form, the CDR3 reads TGTGCCAGCACCCGAGGAGGGACAAGGGCAGGGACCCAGTACTTC. Translation: CASTRGGTRAGTQYF.

Only a few counts were recorded for this clonotype. The V call is TRBV7-6, the J call TRBJ2-7, with TRBD1 identical over 9 bases. With V trimmed by 4 bases and J by 0 bases, 10 bases remained unmatched. The length of the CDR3 is 17 residues. CDR1 and CDR2 from the germline V gene are SGHVS and FNYEAQ. This chain's CDR3 is CASSSRDRADYSYEQYF. The CDR3 region has the DNA TGTGCCAGCAGCTCCCGGGACAGGGCTGACTACTCCTACGAGCAGTACTTC.

CDR3 protein: CASRLSSGNTIYF. For the CDR3, the DNA is TGTGCCAGCAGGTTGAGCTCTGGAAACACCATATATTTT. V gene TRBV5-4 combines with J gene TRBJ1-3; unclear D gene. Looked up from germline, CDR1 is SGHNT and CDR2 is YYREEE (reference sequence). CDR3 length equals 13 residues. Trimming pared 5 bases from V and 0 bases from J, leaving 6 bases between.

The V and J genes are TRBV7-3 and TRBJ2-3; 7 bases fit TRBD1. The germline CDR1 and CDR2 sequences are SGHTA and FQGTGA. The CDR3 totals 17 residues. With 6 bases clipped from V and 3 bases from J, the junction kept 15 bases outside the gene matches. In nucleotides, the CDR3 is TGTGCCAGCAGGAGAACGATCAGGGGGAAGTTGACAGATACGCAGTATTTT. The encoded protein is CASRRTIRGKLTDTQYF.

The V gene is TRBV4-1, the J gene TRBJ2-2, with D perhaps TRBD2 (6 bases). The CDR3 is made up of 17 amino acids. CDR1 MGHRA and CDR2 YSYEKL come from the germline V gene. Trimming left V 1 base short and J 0 bases short, with 12 bases between. CDR3 bases: TGCGCCAGCAGCCAAGTTCGGGAGCGGGCGAACACCGGGGAGCTGTTTTTT. Protein sequence: CASSQVRERANTGELFF.